This TCR beta chain was identified in a study of T-cell reconstitution after alpha-beta-depleted transplantation in children (dated by TCRdb to between 2015 and 2016). Broadly, across the study: Using TCR repertoire profiling, the study quantitatively followed how T-cell immune reconstitution unfolded in children after TCRalphabeta/CD19-depleted allogeneic hematopoietic cell transplantation.

The method was PCR. The sequencer was an Illumina HiSeq 2500. TCR library preparation used molecular barcoding, with unique molecular identifiers applied to normalize quantification of the TCRbeta repertoire. In-frame beta chains were kept once TCRdb had trimmed the public reads at Q25 with fastp and called clones with MiXCR. For every CDR3 protein sequence, its rows merge into one entry that carries the most common genes and DNA. In this sample the table shows around 490,000 distinct CDR3 sequences, over 9.5% of which occur a single time. 14% of the sample is taken by the ten largest. The treatment or condition label for this specimen denotes: allogeneic hematopoietic cell transplantation with graft depleted of TCRalphabeta T cells and CD19 B cells. The children who served as transplant recipients had been given grafts of TCRalphabeta/CD19-depleted allogeneic hematopoietic cells. CDR1 SQVTM and CDR2 ANQGSEA were looked up in the germline V gene. V lost 3 bases and J lost 4 bases; the stretch between them is 6 bases long. CDR3 length: 11 amino acids, cysteine to phenylalanine. Only the CDR3 DNA stays, 33 bases, in frame from base 1.

This clonotype was seen a few times. It has no known antigen specificity. No clone much larger than this one lies a single base away; base qualities are absent. Beyond this particular receptor, the publication reports: Hyperexpanded clone frequencies declined over subsequent months; after one year, T-cell counts and TCRbeta diversity were mostly attributed to newly produced T cells. In some patients, the high TCRbeta diversity seen at day 60 was put down to recipient T cells and intrathymic progenitors that had survived conditioning. The apparently early recovery of alphabetaT-cell counts about two months after transplant reportedly depended on only several hundred rapidly expanded clones that came from non-depleted graft cells.

The receptor chain draws on TRBV29-1 and TRBJ1-1; no D segment can be confidently identified. This clonotype was sampled from a female patient between 2 and 15 years old who had a stem cell transplant for aplastic anemia, so the T cells may come from the graft donor. The specimen was PBMCs, mostly from graft donor cells, collected 180 days after TCRalphabeta/CD19-depleted stem cell transplant. Here the CDR3 is given as CSVEEGTEAFF. The sequence in DNA is TGCAGCGTTGAGGAGGGCACTGAAGCTTTCTTT.